One sample yielded the 18 T cell receptor beta chains listed below, sequenced in a study of T cell clones after liver transplantation. The protocol was immunoSEQ multiplex PCR, while the TCRdb copy is restricted to in-frame clones and leaves out a portion. The table lists around 110,000 clones, 90% of them singletons. Here the sequenced sample was CD4+ T cells from blood, taken 12 months after liver transplant. The receptor source for this set is a human patient who received a liver transplant. Some T cells may arise from the graft donor.

The chain has TRBV28 and TRBJ2-3; 10 bases are shared with TRBD2. In germline, CDR1 is MDHEN, CDR2 SYDVKM. V lost 5 bases to trimming and J lost 0 bases; unmatched junction nucleotides: 5. CDR3 size: 16 residues. The CDR3 bases are TGTGCCAGCAGTACCTGGACTAGCGGAAGCACAGATACGCAGTATTTT. It yields the protein CASSTWTSGSTDTQYF. The variable domain in full, with the rest retrieved from reference TRBV28 and TRBJ2-3, is DVKVTQSSRYLVKRTGEKVFLECVQDMDHENMFWYRQDPGLGLRLIYFSYDVKMKEKGDIPEGYSVSREKKERFSLILESASTNQTSMYLCASSTWTSGSTDTQYFGPGTRLTVL.

This clone has a single count. The chain carries TRBV4-1 and TRBJ1-4; D gene uncertain. Trimming removed 4 bases from V and 8 bases from J, with 20 bases in between. The germline V gene has CDR1 MGHRA and CDR2 YSYEKL. CDR3 length: 16 amino acids. CDR3 loop: CASSRDQQTNREKLFF. CDR3 DNA sequence: TGCGCCAGCAGCCGAGACCAACAGACAAACCGGGAAAAACTGTTTTTT.

The J gene is TRBJ2-3, the V gene TRBV5-1; D gene unclear. Germline V lookup: CDR1 SGHRS, CDR2 YFSETQ. The CDR3 runs 13 residues. Trimming stripped 7 bases from V and 3 bases from J, with 12 bases between. CDR3 sequence reads: CASRHETTDTQYF. As DNA, the CDR3 is TGCGCCAGCCGTCACGAAACAACAGATACGCAGTATTTT.

The rearrangement uses TRBV28 and TRBJ2-1; D remains unclear. This CDR3 has 15 residues. Trimming stripped 8 bases from V and 4 bases from J, with 18 bases between. Germline lookup yields CDR1 MDHEN and CDR2 SYDVKM. CDR3 coding DNA: TGTGCCAGCCTAAGTTTGGGGTCCGGTTACAATGAGCAGTTCTTC. It encodes CASLSLGSGYNEQFF.

J is TRBJ2-3 and V is TRBV6-1; the D gene is possibly TRBD1 (5 bases). This CDR3 is built from 15 residues. Trimming removed 2 bases from V and 2 bases from J, with 11 bases in between. CDR1 MNHNS and CDR2 SASEGT come from the germline V gene. CDR3 sequence: CASSERWGSTDTQYF. DNA for the CDR3: TGTGCCAGCAGTGAACGTTGGGGCTCCACAGATACGCAGTATTTT.

The chain employs TRBV2 and TRBJ2-3, with D hard to call. Germline loops: CDR1 SNHLY, CDR2 FYNNEI. The CDR3 is made up of 14 amino acids. V lost 4 bases, J lost 4 bases, and 12 bases lay in between. The CDR3 loop reads CASSAAVKADTQYF. CDR3 in DNA: TGTGCCAGCAGTGCTGCGGTTAAGGCAGATACGCAGTATTTT.

V gene TRBV28 combines with J gene TRBJ2-7; 7 bases fit TRBD2. This CDR3 region has 14 residues. The ends lost 1 base at V and 4 bases at J; junction bases unmatched: 4. Germline-derived CDR1 and CDR2 are MDHEN and SYDVKM. In DNA, the CDR3 is TGTGCCAGCAGTTTATTGGGCGGGAGTTACGAGCAGTACTTC. It specifies CASSLLGGSYEQYF.

The chain has TRBV28 and TRBJ2-3; D may be TRBD1 (6 bases). CDR1 MDHEN and CDR2 SYDVKM come from the germline V gene. There are 14 residues in the CDR3. Deletions cut 5 bases from V and 2 bases from J, with 11 bases between. The DNA for the CDR3 is TGTGCCAGCAGTCCCACAGGGCCCACAGATACGCAGTATTTT. This translates into CASSPTGPTDTQYF.

This clone occurred once. V usage is TRBV11-3 and J usage is TRBJ2-2; 11 bases are a match to TRBD2. Losses at the gene ends were 3 bases for V and 7 bases for J; bases not matched to a gene: 7. The V gene's germline CDR1 is SGHNT and CDR2 YENEEA. This CDR3 comprises 16 residues. The CDR3 reads CASSFLLAGESGELFF. The CDR3 DNA sequence: TGTGCCAGCAGCTTTTTACTAGCGGGAGAGAGCGGGGAGCTGTTTTTT.

The chain links TRBV6-6 to TRBJ1-5; D not resolved. This CDR3 region has 14 residues. Germline V CDR1 and CDR2: MNHNY, SVGAGI (reference sequence). V gave up 7 bases and J gave up 7 bases, with 17 bases separating them. The CDR3 protein is CASNTLGQHQPQHF. In DNA form, the CDR3 reads TGTGCCAGCAATACCCTGGGCCAACACCAGCCCCAGCATTTT.

The chain is built from TRBV7-2 and TRBJ2-1; 7 nucleotides line up with TRBD2. V lost 4 bases to trimming and J lost 1 base; unmatched junction nucleotides: 4. Per the germline V gene, CDR1 is SGHTA and CDR2 is FQGNSA. The CDR3 sequence is 15 residues long. The CDR3 spells CASSSMGGSYNEQFF. The CDR3 DNA reads TGTGCCAGCAGCTCTATGGGGGGGTCCTACAATGAGCAGTTCTTC.

This chain links TRBV2 with TRBJ2-7; no firm D call. The CDR3 runs 12 residues. With 7 bases removed from V and 0 bases from J, the gap between germline ends came to 7 bases. Germline V gives CDR1 SNHLY, CDR2 FYNNEI. In DNA form, the CDR3 reads TGTGCCAGCATCTCGGGCTCCTACGAGCAGTACTTC. This codes for CASISGSYEQYF.

V usage is TRBV5-1 and J usage is TRBJ2-7, with D possibly matching TRBD1 (5 bases). This CDR3 has 16 residues. The V gene lost 3 bases and the J gene lost 5 bases, with 21 bases spanning the gap. Germline-derived CDR1 and CDR2 are SGHRS and YFSETQ. The CDR3 protein is CASSSGWPQGRNEQYF. CDR3 in DNA: TGCGCCAGCAGCTCCGGGTGGCCCCAGGGTCGGAACGAGCAGTACTTC.

This clone has just one count. V and J are TRBV5-6 and TRBJ2-7, with 12 bases matching TRBD2. From germline, CDR1 is SGHDT and CDR2 YYEEEE. The CDR3 is made up of 16 amino acids. V trimming: 4 bases; J trimming: 4 bases; junction bases outside the gene matches: 9. For the CDR3, the DNA is TGTGCCAGCAGCCCAACACCTAGCGGGAGGGGTTACGAGCAGTACTTC. This sequence encodes CASSPTPSGRGYEQYF.

The chain combines TRBV27 with TRBJ2-4; D uncertain. The CDR3 has 15 amino acids. The V gene lost 5 bases and the J gene lost 0 bases, with 11 bases spanning the gap. Germline-derived CDR1 and CDR2 are MNHEY and SMNVEV (reference sequence). The CDR3 loop is CASSPSNLAKNIQYF. CDR3 coding DNA: TGTGCCAGCAGTCCCAGTAATCTAGCCAAAAACATTCAGTACTTC.

This chain links TRBV7-9 with TRBJ1-1; perhaps TRBD1 as D (6 bases). Trimming took 5 bases from V and 0 from J, leaving 16 bases between them. Per the germline V gene, CDR1 is SEHNR and CDR2 is FQNEAQ (reference sequence). The CDR3 has 16 residues. The CDR3 sequence: CASSQGQFTMNTEAFF. CDR3 nucleotides: TGTGCCAGCAGCCAAGGACAGTTTACCATGAACACTGAAGCTTTCTTT.

The chain recombines TRBV6-5 with TRBJ2-7; D is possibly TRBD1 (6 bases). V lost 5 bases and J lost 5, with 19 bases in between. Germline loops: CDR1 MNHEY, CDR2 SVGAGI. The CDR3 covers 15 residues. The CDR3 DNA reads as TGTGCCAGCAGTAGGCAGGGGAGCGCCTTTGACGAGCAGTACTTC. Translated: CASSRQGSAFDEQYF.

The table lists this clone with a few counts. The chain recombines TRBV6-6 with TRBJ1-1, with D tentatively TRBD1 (5 bases). The V and J ends lost 6 bases and 1 base respectively, with 12 bases between them. This CDR3 has 14 amino acids. The germline CDR1 and CDR2 sequences are MNHNY and SVGAGI (reference sequence). The CDR3 DNA sequence: TGTGCCAGCAGAACCGGGACGGAGAACACTGAAGCTTTCTTT. Protein sequence: CASRTGTENTEAFF.